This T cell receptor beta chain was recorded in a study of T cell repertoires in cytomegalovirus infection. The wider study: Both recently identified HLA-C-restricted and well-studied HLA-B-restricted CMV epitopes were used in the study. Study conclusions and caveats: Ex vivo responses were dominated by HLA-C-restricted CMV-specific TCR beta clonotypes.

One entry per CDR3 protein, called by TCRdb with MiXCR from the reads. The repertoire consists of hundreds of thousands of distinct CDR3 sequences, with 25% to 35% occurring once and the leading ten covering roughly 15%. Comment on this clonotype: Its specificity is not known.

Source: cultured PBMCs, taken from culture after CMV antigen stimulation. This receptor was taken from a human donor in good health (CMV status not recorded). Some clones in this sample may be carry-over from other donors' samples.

The CDR3 sequence: CASRWSTANEKLFF. The CDR3 DNA sequence: TGTGCCAGCAGGTGGTCTACGGCTAATGAAAAACTGTTTTTT. J is TRBJ1-4 and V is TRBV12-3 or TRBV12-4; D uncertain. Trimming removed 6 bases from V and 3 bases from J, with 11 bases in between. The CDR3 covers 14 residues.